This TCR beta chain was sequenced during a study of Graves' ophthalmopathy and Graves' hyperthyroidism. For the study at large: Researchers obtained peripheral blood at initial diagnosis, before any treatment had begun.

A duration under 3 months, NOSPECS ≥4, CAS ≥3 and moderate-to-severe activity characterized the donors with ophthalmopathy. Out of around 9.5 ml of fresh peripheral blood, PBMCs were obtained. This clonotype has ten or more counts. Its specificity is not known. The TCR beta CDR3 regions underwent amplification from RNA transcripts. An initial RT-PCR round employing HTBI primers preceded a second-round multiplex PCR. From the multiplex PCR reads, TCRdb called clonotypes with MiXCR, one entry per CDR3 protein. In the table there are a few hundred thousand distinct CDR3 sequences, around 20% of which are singletons. Study-wide findings and caveats: With just over 70% sensitivity and around 79% specificity, the model predicted ophthalmopathy progression.

V lost 0 bases and J lost 0; bases outside the gene matches: 4. CDR3 length equals 17 residues. Germline V lookup: CDR1 MGHRA, CDR2 YSYEKL. The receptor's source is a woman younger than 30 with Graves' ophthalmopathy. Input material: peripheral blood. This rearrangement joins TRBV4-1 to TRBJ2-7; 11 bases fit TRBD1. CDR3 DNA sequence: TGCGCCAGCAGCCAAGAAGGGGGGACAGGGGGCTCCTACGAGCAGTACTTC. It encodes CASSQEGGTGGSYEQYF.